This TCR beta chain was sequenced for a study of cytomegalovirus exposure and HLA in healthy donors (dated by TCRdb to 2016 to 2017). Study-level background: An earlier analysis of under 600 of the donors reported approximately 270 Gb of sequence data and around 120 million unique TCR beta sequences from roughly 200 million T cells. An early release covering about 600 HLA-typed donors comprised approximately 300 gigabases of sequencing data and 85 million or so unique TCR sequences. Of the 300 to 500 genotyped donors, less than 85% were placed in the genetic ancestry cluster associated with self-reported Caucasian donors. The study aimed to test whether cataloging public T cell receptors could reveal signatures of past pathogen exposure. The study used immunosequencing to profile the T cell repertoires of approximately 650 subjects and linked those repertoires to cytomegalovirus serostatus. Besides the first cohort of 666 subjects, a separate validation cohort made up of over 100 different subjects was used. To predict cytomegalovirus infection status, the study combined high-throughput TCR immunosequencing, statistical association of individual TCRs with disease status, and machine learning. In a later analysis, previously published TCR beta repertoires from 500 to 750 donors were re-analyzed and high-resolution HLA genotyping was added so that TCR occurrence patterns could be studied. In the later analysis, no new phenotypic data were used to find candidate immune exposures; instead, reliance was placed on TCR beta sequences and their occurrence across donors. In an earlier analysis of more than 550 of the donors, high-throughput TCR beta sequencing was used to judge whether each TCR beta V gene segment behaved as functional or pseudogenic. Donor age, sex, ethnicity and CMV serostatus were compiled alongside the repertoire data. Genome-wide SNP genotypes for about 65% of the 666 donors were used in a later genetic analysis, which treated that subset as a discovery cohort. All discovery cohort repertoires had been generated on a single sequencing platform. Class I and class II HLA loci were covered by the typing at four-digit resolution. Typing coverage varied by locus: roughly 620-640 donors for A, B, C, DRB1 and DQB1; approximately 500 for DQA1; about 570 for DPA1; approximately 470 for DPB1. About five DR-DQ haplotypes were treated as single units for association and clustering because of strong linkage in the cohort. Among 300 to 500 genotyped donors of the cohort, an average of roughly 230,000 unique TCR beta nucleotide sequences was sequenced per donor, of which 15% to 20% were non-productive. The full study reports these points: In a later analysis, about 17,000 TCR beta sequences were associated with specific HLA alleles at a false discovery rate of 0.05. V-gene and J-gene trimming of TCR beta chains was associated with a missense DCLRE1C variant in a later genetic analysis, and the association was replicated in an independent cohort. Several of the top co-occurrence clusters appeared to be linked to parvovirus B19, influenza, CMV and Epstein-Barr virus, according to a later analysis. Some IMGT-functional V segments, including TRBV6-2 and TRBV6-3, could not be distinguished by the 87-base-pair reads and were therefore excluded. In a later analysis, HLA-associated TCR beta chains showed more clonal expansion and lower generation probabilities than non-associated chains that were equally common. While some public TCRs were present in many individuals, most TCR sequences turned up only very rarely across donors. The study listed 150 to 200 TCR beta chains as associated with cytomegalovirus. A later analysis found that TCR association rates varied across HLA loci, with DRB1 alleles showing the most associated TCRs and HLA-C alleles the fewest. In a later genetic analysis, fewer N-insertions in productive TCRs were reported among donors in an Asian-associated ancestry cluster than the 666-donor mean. The authors suggested that the approach could potentially be extended to other disease states and immunological phenotypes. The presence/absence analyses assumed that sequencing depth was roughly uniform across donors, and that assumption may not be true. Seventeen rarely observed V segments, including chromosome 9 orphons, were excluded from the earlier analysis of several hundred of the donors because counts were too low. In this cohort, only TCR beta chains were sequenced, and detectable features were limited by the absence of alpha or paired-chain data. In vitro tests confirmed that a few of the cytomegalovirus-associated TCR beta chains recognize cytomegalovirus antigens. Broadly in line with IMGT annotations, most TCR beta V segments showed up in productive rearrangements about 87% or about 30% of the time in an earlier analysis of some 590 of the donors. A later analysis found that most CMV-associated TCR beta chains appeared HLA-restricted, with HLA associations seemingly driven largely by CMV exposure. Strong co-occurrence of HLA alleles, especially DR and DQ, made assigning TCR associations to individual alleles difficult. The classifier was reported to diagnose cytomegalovirus status with high specificity and sensitivity in both the original cohort and the validation cohort. A further reported finding was that TCR beta sequences accurately predicted the HLA-A and HLA-B alleles for most subjects in the first cohort. Linkage disequilibrium might explain the correlated functional status among segregating V segments, but an unknown experimental factor could not be excluded. A cluster of highly shared sequence variants was judged likely to represent a technical artifact of the sequencing pipeline. Because HLA typing was missing for some donors at each locus, association tests included only the typed subset. CMV serostatus was the only immune exposure information available for the cohort.

This clone has only one observation. This receptor's antigen is unknown. Base qualities are not provided; no much larger clone lies one nucleotide away. Library generation was performed with the immunoSEQ multiplex PCR assay. For the multiplex PCR, a mixture combining 60 forward primers for TCR Vbeta segments and 13 reverse primers for TCR Jbeta segments was used. The CDR3 region of rearranged TCR beta genes was amplified from genomic DNA by a multiplex PCR assay. Amplified TCR beta libraries were sequenced as 87-base-pair reads on the Illumina HiSeq System. Concerning the study's data processing: In a later analysis, tens of millions of unique TCR beta chains were counted across the roughly 610 repertoires, and approximately 11 million of these chains were shared by at least two donors. To remove PCR and sequencing errors, raw reads were error-corrected and collapsed into unique sequences using a nearest-neighbor algorithm that merged closely related sequences. To assign V, D and J gene segments, CDR3 sequences were aligned to IMGT reference sequences. For a sequence to be retained, a match of at least six nucleotides to both a V gene segment and a J gene segment was required. A rearrangement was called productive if the CDR3 had no stop codons and remained in frame with V and J, and every other rearrangement was called non-productive. Following IMGT convention, CDR3 was defined as the stretch from the second conserved V-encoded cysteine to the conserved J-encoded phenylalanine. The earlier analysis of a few hundred of the donors excluded sequences that lacked an unambiguous match to a single V gene segment. An earlier analysis of almost 600 of the donors classified V segments as functional when productive rearrangements were above 56.7% and as segregating when the standard deviation between donors was above 5%. To diagnose cytomegalovirus status from the catalog of TCR beta chain sequences, a statistical classification framework was built. V and J gene assignment, in a later analysis, came from comparing TCR nucleotide sequences with IMGT/GENE-DB human TR gene sequences. A later analysis assigned CDR3 sequences and most-parsimonious VDJ recombination scenarios with the TCRdist pipeline. In a later analysis, each TCR beta chain was defined by its CDR3 amino acid sequence together with its V-gene family, and reads without a unique V-gene family were excluded. In a later analysis, several hundred highly shared, low-generation-probability nucleotide sequences were removed to address suspected cross-contamination and a sequencing artifact. For each public chain, a later analysis derived a clonal expansion index from normalized ranks of inferred template counts within each repertoire. Generation probabilities in a later analysis came from a VDJ recombination model fitted to out-of-frame rearrangements, and those results were checked against IGoR. In a later analysis, TCR-TCR, TCR-HLA and TCR-CMV co-occurrence was scored with hypergeometric tests, and a repertoire-size bias correction was applied to TCR pairs. A later analysis estimated false discovery rates by permuting HLA or CMV assignments 20 times. In a later analysis, co-occurring TCRs were grouped using DBSCAN, with TCRdist sequence similarity added in when clustering inside HLA-allele-positive subsets. Co-occurrence clustering excluded repertoires with fewer than 30,000 or more than 120,000 public chains, plus five with anomalous nucleotide sharing. The source is immuneACCESS, and TCRdb retained only in-frame sequences with V and J called. Part of the clones is not carried over; for the studies checked, unresolved V genes explain less than half of this, and the remainder is unexplained. V, J and clone size were drawn from that table, and D and trimming were deduced from the DNA. This sample holds 150,000 or so clones; 70% to 80% were observed only once. The ten biggest clones cover approximately 8% of the sample.

The cohort consisted of 670 or so healthy bone marrow donors. At the time of sampling, all cohort members were nominally healthy, though unrecorded immune exposures were likely present. The donor was CMV seropositive and was included in the group of 250 to 350 seropositive cohort members. A peripheral blood sample was collected from each donor, and TCR beta sequencing was performed on peripheral blood mononuclear cells. Genomic DNA extraction from the blood cell samples was performed with the Qiagen DNeasy Blood Extraction Kit. Via the germline V gene, CDR1 is ENHRY and CDR2 SYGVKD. The CDR3 runs 15 residues from the cysteine to the phenylalanine. The CDR3 DNA has 45 bases and is translated from base 1. The junction shows trimming of 2 bases on V and 12 bases on J, plus 20 bases between the germline ends.

The sequenced material came from PBMCs. This TCR was sampled from a man aged 30 to 45 in good health and CMV-seropositive. The V and J segments used are TRBV10-3 and TRBJ2-1; a tentative D match to TRBD2 spans 5 bases. The base sequence is TGTGCCATCAGTGAGCCCGATCGGGTGGCCCGGGGGCAGTTCTTC. Translated, it reads CAISEPDRVARGQFF.